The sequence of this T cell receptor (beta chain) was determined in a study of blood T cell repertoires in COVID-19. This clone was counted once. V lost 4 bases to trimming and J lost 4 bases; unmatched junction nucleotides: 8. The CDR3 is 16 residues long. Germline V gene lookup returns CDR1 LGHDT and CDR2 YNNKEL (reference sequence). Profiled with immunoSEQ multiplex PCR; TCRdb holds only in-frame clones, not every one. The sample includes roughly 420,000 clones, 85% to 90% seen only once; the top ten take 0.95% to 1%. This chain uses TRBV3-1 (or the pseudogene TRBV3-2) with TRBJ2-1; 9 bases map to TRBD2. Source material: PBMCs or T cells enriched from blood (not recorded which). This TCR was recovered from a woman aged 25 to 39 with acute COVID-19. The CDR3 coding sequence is TGTGCCAGCAGCCGCCCCGGGACTAGCTCGTACAATGAGCAGTTCTTC. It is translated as CASSRPGTSSYNEQFF.